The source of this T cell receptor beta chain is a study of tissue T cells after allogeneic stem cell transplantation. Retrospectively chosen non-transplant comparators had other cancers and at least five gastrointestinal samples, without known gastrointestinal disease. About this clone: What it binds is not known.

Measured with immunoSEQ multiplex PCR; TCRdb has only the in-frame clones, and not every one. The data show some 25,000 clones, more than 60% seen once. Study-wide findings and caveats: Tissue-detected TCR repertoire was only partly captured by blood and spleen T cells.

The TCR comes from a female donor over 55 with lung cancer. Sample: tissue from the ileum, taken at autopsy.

CDR3 DNA: TGCAGCGTCGTAAGGACAGGGATCGAAGGCTACACCTTC. Its protein product is CSVVRTGIEGYTF. The chain couples TRBV29-1 to TRBJ1-2; 8 bases line up with TRBD1. The germline V gene has CDR1 SQVTM and CDR2 ANQGSEA. The ends lost 6 bases at V and 8 bases at J; junction bases unmatched: 11. The CDR3 extends over 13 amino acids.